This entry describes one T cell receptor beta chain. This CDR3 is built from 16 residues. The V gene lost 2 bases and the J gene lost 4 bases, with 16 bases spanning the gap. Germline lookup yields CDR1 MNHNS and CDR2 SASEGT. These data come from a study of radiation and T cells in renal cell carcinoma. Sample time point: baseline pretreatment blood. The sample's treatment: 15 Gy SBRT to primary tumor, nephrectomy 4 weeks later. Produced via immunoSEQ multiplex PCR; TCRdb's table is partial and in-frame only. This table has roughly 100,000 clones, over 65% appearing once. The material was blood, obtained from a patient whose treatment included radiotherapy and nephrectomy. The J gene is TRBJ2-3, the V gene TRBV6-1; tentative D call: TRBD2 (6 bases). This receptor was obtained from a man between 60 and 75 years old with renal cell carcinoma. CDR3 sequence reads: CASSERDWDRADTQYF. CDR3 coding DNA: TGTGCCAGCAGTGAACGGGACTGGGACCGTGCAGATACGCAGTATTTT.